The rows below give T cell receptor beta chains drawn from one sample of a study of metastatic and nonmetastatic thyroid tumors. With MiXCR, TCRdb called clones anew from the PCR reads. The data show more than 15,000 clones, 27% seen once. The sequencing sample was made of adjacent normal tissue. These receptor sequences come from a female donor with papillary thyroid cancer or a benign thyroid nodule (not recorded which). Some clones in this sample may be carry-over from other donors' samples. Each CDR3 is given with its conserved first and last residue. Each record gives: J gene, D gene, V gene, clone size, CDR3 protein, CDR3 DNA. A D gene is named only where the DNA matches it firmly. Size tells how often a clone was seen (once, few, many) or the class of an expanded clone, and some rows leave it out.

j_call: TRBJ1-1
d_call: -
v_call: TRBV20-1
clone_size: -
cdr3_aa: CSARDRALTEAFF
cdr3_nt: TGCAGTGCTAGAGACAGGGCCTTAACTGAAGCTTTCTTT

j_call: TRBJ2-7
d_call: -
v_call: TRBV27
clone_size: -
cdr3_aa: CAGIPQGAVSYEQHF
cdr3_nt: TGTGCCGGCATTCCACAGGGTGCGGTTTCCTACGAGCAGCACTTC

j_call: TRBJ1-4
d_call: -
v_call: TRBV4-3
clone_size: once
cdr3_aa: CASSQEFNEKLFF
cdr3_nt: TGCGCCAGCAGCCAGGAGTTTAATGAAAAACTGTTTTTT

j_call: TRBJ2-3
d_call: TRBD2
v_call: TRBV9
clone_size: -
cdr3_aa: CASSVAPGGLGTDTQYF
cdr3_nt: TGTGCCAGCAGCGTAGCTCCGGGGGGGCTGGGGACAGATACGCAGTATTTT

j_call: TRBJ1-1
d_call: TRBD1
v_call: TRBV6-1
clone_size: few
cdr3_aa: CASSVRTGITEAFF
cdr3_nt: TGTGCCAGCAGTGTTCGGACAGGGATAACTGAAGCTTTCTTT

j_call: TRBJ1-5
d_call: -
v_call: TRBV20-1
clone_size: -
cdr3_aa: CSASQPYSNQPQHF
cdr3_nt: TGCAGTGCTAGTCAGCCCTATAGCAATCAGCCCCAGCATTTT

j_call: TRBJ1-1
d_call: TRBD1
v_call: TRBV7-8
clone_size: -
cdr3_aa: CASSLHPGQGIPEAFF
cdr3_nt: TGTGCCAGCAGCTTACACCCGGGACAGGGAATTCCTGAAGCTTTCTTT

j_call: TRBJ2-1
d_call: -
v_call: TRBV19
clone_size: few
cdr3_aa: CASKGASGNNEQFF
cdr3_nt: TGTGCCAGTAAGGGGGCTAGCGGAAACAATGAGCAGTTCTTC

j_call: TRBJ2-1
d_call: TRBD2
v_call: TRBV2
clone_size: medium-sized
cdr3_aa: CASSPLSGSSYNEQFF
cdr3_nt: TGTGCCAGCAGTCCCCTTAGCGGGAGCTCCTACAATGAGCAGTTCTTC

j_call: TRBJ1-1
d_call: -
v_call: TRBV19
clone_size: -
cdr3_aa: CASSIGTANTEAFF
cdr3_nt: TGTGCCAGTAGTATAGGGACAGCTAACACTGAAGCTTTCTTT

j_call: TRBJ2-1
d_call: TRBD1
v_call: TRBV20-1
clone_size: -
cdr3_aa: CSARRGQGANEQFF
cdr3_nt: TGCAGTGCTAGACGGGGACAGGGGGCCAATGAGCAGTTCTTC

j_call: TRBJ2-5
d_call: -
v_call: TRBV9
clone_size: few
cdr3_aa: CASSTLGTQYF
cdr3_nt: TGTGCCAGCAGCACCCTGGGGACCCAGTACTTC

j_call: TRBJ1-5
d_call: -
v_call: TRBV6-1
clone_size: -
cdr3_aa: CASTLDRINQPQHF
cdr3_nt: TGTGCCAGCACCCTAGACAGGATCAATCAGCCCCAGCATTTT

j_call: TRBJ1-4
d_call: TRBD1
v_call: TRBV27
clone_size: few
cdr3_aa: CASSLSRGLNEKLFF
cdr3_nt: TGTGCCAGCAGTTTATCGAGGGGGCTTAATGAAAAACTGTTTTTT

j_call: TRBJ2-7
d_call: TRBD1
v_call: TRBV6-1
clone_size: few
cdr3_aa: CASSDRDSFSYEQYF
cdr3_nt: TGTGCCAGCAGTGACCGGGACAGCTTCTCCTACGAGCAGTACTTC

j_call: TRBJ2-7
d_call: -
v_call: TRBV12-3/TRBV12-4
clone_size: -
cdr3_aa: CASSTGPHEHYF
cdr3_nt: TGTGCCAGCAGTACAGGGCCCCACGAGCATTACTTC

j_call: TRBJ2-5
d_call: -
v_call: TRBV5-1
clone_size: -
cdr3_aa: CASSLAVMAAQETQYF
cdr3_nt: TGCGCCAGCAGCTTGGCCGTGATGGCAGCCCAAGAGACCCAGTACTTC

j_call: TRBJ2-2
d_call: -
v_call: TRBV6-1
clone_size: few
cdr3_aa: CASRGLLGELFF
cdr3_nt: TGTGCCAGCAGAGGTCTATTGGGGGAGCTGTTTTTT

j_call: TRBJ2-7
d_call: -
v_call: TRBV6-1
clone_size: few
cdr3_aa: CASSMTGTTTARYEQYF
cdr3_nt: TGTGCCAGCAGTATGACCGGGACGACTACTGCCCGCTACGAGCAGTACTTC

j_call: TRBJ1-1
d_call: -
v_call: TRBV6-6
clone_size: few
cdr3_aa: CASSYRVNTEAFF
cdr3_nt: TGTGCCAGCAGTTACAGGGTGAACACTGAAGCTTTCTTT

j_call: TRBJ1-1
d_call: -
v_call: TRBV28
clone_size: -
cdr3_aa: CASNPDRSGTEAFF
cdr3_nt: TGTGCCAGCAACCCCGACAGGTCTGGGACTGAAGCTTTCTTT

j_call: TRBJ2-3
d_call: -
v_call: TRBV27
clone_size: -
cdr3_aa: CASSLLGTPSSTDTQYF
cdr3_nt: TGTGCCAGCAGTTTGCTAGGTACACCCTCGAGCACAGATACGCAGTATTTT

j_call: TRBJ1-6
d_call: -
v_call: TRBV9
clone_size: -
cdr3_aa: CASSVEGSSYNSPLHF
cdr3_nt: TGTGCCAGCAGCGTAGAAGGCAGCTCCTATAATTCACCCCTCCACTTT

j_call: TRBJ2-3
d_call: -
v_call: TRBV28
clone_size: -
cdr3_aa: CASSTGSAGTQYF
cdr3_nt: TGTGCCAGCAGTACGGGGAGTGCGGGTACGCAGTATTTT

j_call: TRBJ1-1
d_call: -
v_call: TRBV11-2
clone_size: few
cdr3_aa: CASSLLLNTEAFF
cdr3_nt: TGTGCCAGCAGCTTACTCTTGAACACTGAAGCTTTCTTT